The subject of this entry is one T cell receptor (beta chain). The germline gives CDR1 SQVTM, CDR2 ANQGSEA. The trim removed 4 bases at V and 4 bases at J, leaving 3 bases unmatched. The CDR3 spans 12 residues. Original processing methods: Amplification from reference gene primers served as the basis for estimated nucleated cell counts. Measured with immunoSEQ multiplex PCR; TCRdb has only the in-frame clones, and not every one. Clone size and the V and J calls come from that table; the DNA yielded D and trimming. The sample consists of roughly 140,000 clones, 80% to 90% of them appearing once. The sample belongs to a study of blood T cell repertoires in COVID-19.

This chain joins TRBV29-1 and TRBJ1-2; 7 bases align to TRBD1. The origin of this receptor is a human donor with acute or convalescent COVID-19. The donor label of this sample is uncertain. The sequencing input was peripheral blood. The CDR3 region has the DNA TGCAGCGTTGGGGGACAGCTCTATGGCTACACCTTC. Protein: CSVGGQLYGYTF.